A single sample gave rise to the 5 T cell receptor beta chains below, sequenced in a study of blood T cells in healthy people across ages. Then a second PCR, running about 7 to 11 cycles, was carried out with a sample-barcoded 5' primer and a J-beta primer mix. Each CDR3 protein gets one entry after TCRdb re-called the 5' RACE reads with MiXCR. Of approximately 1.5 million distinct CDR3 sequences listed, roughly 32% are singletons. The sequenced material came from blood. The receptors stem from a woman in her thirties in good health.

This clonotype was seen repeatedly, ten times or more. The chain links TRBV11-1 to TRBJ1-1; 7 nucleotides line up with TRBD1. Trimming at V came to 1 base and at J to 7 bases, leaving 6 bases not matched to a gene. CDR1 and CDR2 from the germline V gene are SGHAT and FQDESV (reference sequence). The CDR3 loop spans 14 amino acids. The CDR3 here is CASSLEGTAFEAFF. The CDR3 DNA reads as TGTGCCAGCAGCTTAGAAGGGACAGCCTTTGAAGCTTTCTTT.

The CDR3 nucleotides read TGTGCCAGCAGCTCAACCCCCTTCCCCCAATTCTACGAGCAGTACTTC. Protein sequence: CASSSTPFPQFYEQYF. V is TRBV27 and J is TRBJ2-5; the D is unclear. The J call may be mistaken, given a closer DNA end match to TRBJ2-7. The germline V gene encodes CDR1 MNHEY and CDR2 SMNVEV (reference sequence). The CDR3 is made up of 16 amino acids.

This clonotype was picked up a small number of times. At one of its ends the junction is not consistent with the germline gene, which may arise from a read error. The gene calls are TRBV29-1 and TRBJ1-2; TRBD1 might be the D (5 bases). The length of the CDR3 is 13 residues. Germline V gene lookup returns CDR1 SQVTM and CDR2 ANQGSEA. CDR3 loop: CGVEELDNYGHTF. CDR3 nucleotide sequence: TGCGGCGTTGAAGAATTGGACAACTATGGCCACACCTTC.

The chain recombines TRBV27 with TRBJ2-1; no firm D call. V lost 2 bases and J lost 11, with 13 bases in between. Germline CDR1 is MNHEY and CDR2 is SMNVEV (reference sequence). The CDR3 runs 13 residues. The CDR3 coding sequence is TGTGCCAGCAGTTTACAGTCCCGGACGAAGCAGTTCTTC. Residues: CASSLQSRTKQFF.

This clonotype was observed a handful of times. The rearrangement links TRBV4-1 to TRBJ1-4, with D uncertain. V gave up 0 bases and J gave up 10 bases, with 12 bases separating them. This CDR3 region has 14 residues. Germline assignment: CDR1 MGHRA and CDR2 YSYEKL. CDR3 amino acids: CASSQDGNRLKLFF. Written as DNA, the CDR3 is TGCGCCAGCAGCCAAGACGGGAACCGGTTAAAACTGTTTTTT.